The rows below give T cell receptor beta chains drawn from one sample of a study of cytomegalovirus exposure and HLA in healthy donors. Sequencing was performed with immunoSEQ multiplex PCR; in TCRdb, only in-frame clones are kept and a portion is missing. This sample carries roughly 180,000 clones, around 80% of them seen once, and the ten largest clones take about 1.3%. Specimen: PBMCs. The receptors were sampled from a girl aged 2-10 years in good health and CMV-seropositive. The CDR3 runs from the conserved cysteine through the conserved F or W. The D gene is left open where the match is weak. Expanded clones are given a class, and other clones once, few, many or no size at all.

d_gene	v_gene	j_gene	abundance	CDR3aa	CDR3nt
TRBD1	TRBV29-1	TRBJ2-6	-	CSVGKGAGSGANVLTF	TGCAGCGTTGGAAAGGGGGCCGGCTCTGGGGCCAACGTCCTGACTTTC
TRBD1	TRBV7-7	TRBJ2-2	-	CASSLASTGVNTGELFF	TGTGCTAGCAGCTTAGCGTCGACAGGGGTAAACACCGGGGAGCTGTTTTTT
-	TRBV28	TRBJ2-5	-	CATLGQPVEAQYF	TGTGCCACCCTTGGACAGCCGGTTGAGGCCCAGTACTTC
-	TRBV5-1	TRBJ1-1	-	CASSFWGQEDTEAFF	TGCGCCAGCAGCTTTTGGGGGCAGGAGGACACTGAAGCTTTCTTT
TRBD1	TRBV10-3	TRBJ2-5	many	CAISGQGKETQYF	TGTGCCATCAGTGGACAGGGGAAAGAGACCCAGTACTTC
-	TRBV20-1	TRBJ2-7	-	CSAARGAEQYF	TGCAGTGCTGCCCGGGGGGCCGAGCAGTACTTC
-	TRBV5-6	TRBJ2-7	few	CASTYKGTGTYEQYF	TGTGCCAGCACCTATAAAGGTACAGGTACCTACGAGCAGTACTTC
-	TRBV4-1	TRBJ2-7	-	CASSQDGRRSYEQYF	TGCGCCAGCAGCCAAGATGGCAGGCGCTCCTACGAGCAGTACTTC
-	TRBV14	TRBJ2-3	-	CASSRSLRVRGDTQYF	TGTGCCAGCAGCCGTTCGCTCAGGGTGAGAGGAGATACGCAGTATTTT
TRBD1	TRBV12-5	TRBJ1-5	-	CASGFQGDQPQHF	TGTGCTAGTGGTTTCCAGGGGGACCAGCCCCAGCATTTT
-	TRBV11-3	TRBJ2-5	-	CASSRGETQYF	TGTGCCAGCAGCAGAGGAGAGACCCAGTACTTC
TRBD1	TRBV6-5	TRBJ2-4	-	CASSPTGAGNIQYF	TGTGCCAGCAGTCCAACAGGGGCTGGTAACATTCAGTACTTC
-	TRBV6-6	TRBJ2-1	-	CASSPLRTPGFF	TGTGCCAGCAGTCCGCTTCGGACTCCTGGGTTCTTC
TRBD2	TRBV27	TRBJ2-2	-	CASSPGLAPTGELFF	TGTGCCAGCAGCCCGGGACTAGCTCCCACCGGGGAGCTGTTTTTT
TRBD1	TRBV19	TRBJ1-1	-	CASETTFTGDTEAFF	TGTGCCAGCGAGACCACTTTTACAGGGGACACTGAAGCTTTCTTT
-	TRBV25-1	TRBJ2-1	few	CASSANRDNYNEQFF	TGTGCCAGCAGTGCAAACCGGGACAACTACAATGAGCAGTTCTTC
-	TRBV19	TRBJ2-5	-	CASSTRFQSAKLIDETQYF	TGTGCCAGTAGTACCCGTTTCCAGAGCGCGAAGTTAATCGATGAGACCCAGTACTTC
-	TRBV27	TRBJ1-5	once	CASSPGDHSNQPQHF	TGTGCCAGCAGTCCAGGGGACCATAGCAATCAGCCCCAGCATTTT
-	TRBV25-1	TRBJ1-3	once	CASSEYVTSPGNTIYF	TGTGCCAGCAGTGAATATGTCACATCTCCTGGAAACACCATATATTTT
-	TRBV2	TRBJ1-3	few	CASSEALRSLASGNTIYF	TGTGCCAGCAGTGAAGCGCTTCGAAGCCTCGCCTCTGGAAACACCATATATTTT
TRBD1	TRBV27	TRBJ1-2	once	CASSVGTGGYGYTF	TGTGCCAGCAGCGTTGGGACAGGGGGCTATGGCTACACCTTC
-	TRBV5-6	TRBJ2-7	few	CASSLDTGWYEQYF	TGTGCCAGCAGCTTGGATACAGGGTGGTACGAGCAGTACTTC
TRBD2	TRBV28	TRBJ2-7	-	CASSDRSSGYGYEQYF	TGTGCCAGCAGTGACCGCTCTAGCGGGTATGGGTACGAGCAGTACTTC
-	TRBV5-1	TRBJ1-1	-	CASSFQGPQNTEAFF	TGCGCCAGCAGCTTCCAGGGGCCTCAGAACACTGAAGCTTTCTTT
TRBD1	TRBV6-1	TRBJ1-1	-	CASGRGLTTEAFF	TGTGCCAGCGGCAGGGGGTTGACCACTGAAGCTTTCTTT
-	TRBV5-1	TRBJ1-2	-	CASSLAAGTSGYGYTF	TGCGCCAGCAGCTTGGCGGCAGGGACTTCAGGCTATGGCTACACCTTC
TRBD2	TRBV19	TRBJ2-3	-	CASTHGLAGLSTDTQYF	TGTGCCAGTACTCATGGACTAGCGGGGCTTAGCACAGATACGCAGTATTTT
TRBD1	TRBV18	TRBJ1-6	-	CASSPFGTGANSPLHF	TGTGCCAGCTCACCATTTGGGACAGGGGCCAATTCACCCCTCCACTTT
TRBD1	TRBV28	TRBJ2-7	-	CASSLPDPGQGSYEQYF	TGTGCCAGCAGTTTACCCGACCCGGGACAGGGGTCCTACGAGCAGTACTTC
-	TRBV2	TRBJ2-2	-	CASSEYGTLNTGELFF	TGTGCCAGCAGTGAATACGGGACTTTAAACACCGGGGAGCTGTTTTTT
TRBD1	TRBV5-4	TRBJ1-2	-	CASSFRGGDGYTF	TGTGCCAGCAGTTTCCGAGGGGGCGATGGCTACACCTTC
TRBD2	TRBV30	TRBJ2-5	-	CAWRLGGREQYF	TGTGCCTGGAGATTAGGCGGGAGGGAGCAGTACTTC
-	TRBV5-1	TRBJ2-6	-	CASSYRVGSGANVLTF	TGCGCCAGCAGCTACAGGGTAGGGTCTGGGGCCAACGTCCTGACTTTC
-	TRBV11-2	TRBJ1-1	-	CASSLLYSEGSTEAFF	TGTGCCAGCAGCTTACTCTACTCCGAGGGTAGCACTGAAGCTTTCTTT
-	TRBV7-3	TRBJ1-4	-	CASSRTRGEKLFF	TGTGCCAGCAGTAGGACAAGGGGTGAAAAACTGTTTTTT
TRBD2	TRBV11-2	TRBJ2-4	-	CASSQNPWGGAKNIQYF	TGTGCCAGCAGCCAAAACCCTTGGGGGGGAGCCAAAAACATTCAGTACTTC
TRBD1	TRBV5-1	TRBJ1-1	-	CASSLDRGNTEAFF	TGCGCCAGCAGCTTGGACAGGGGGAACACTGAAGCTTTCTTT
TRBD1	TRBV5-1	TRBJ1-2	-	CASSLTGEYGYTF	TGCGCCAGCAGCCTCACAGGGGAATATGGCTACACCTTC
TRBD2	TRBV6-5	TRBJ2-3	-	CASSGRRDTQYF	TGTGCCAGCAGCGGGAGGCGAGATACGCAGTATTTT
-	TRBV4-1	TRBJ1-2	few	CASSQEGAGFYGYTF	TGCGCCAGCAGCCAAGAGGGGGCCGGGTTCTATGGCTACACCTTC
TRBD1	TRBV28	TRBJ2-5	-	CASSFPRQGDIETQYF	TGTGCCAGCAGTTTCCCGCGACAGGGGGACATAGAGACCCAGTACTTC
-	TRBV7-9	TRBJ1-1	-	CASSGAGTTNTEAFF	TGTGCCAGCAGCGGCGCAGGGACAACTAACACTGAAGCTTTCTTT
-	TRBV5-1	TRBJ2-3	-	CASSLARGPGGDTQYF	TGCGCCAGCAGCTTGGCCCGGGGGCCCGGGGGGGATACGCAGTATTTT
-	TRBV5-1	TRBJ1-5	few	CASSLAAGNNQPQHF	TGCGCCAGCAGCTTGGCCGCAGGGAACAATCAGCCCCAGCATTTT
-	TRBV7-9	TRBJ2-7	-	CASSLGRGLRVNGYEQYF	TGTGCCAGCAGCTTAGGCAGAGGGCTAAGGGTCAACGGGTACGAGCAGTACTTC
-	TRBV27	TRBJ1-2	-	CASSPYTGNGYTF	TGTGCCAGCAGTCCATACACCGGGAATGGCTACACCTTC
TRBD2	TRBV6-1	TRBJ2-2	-	CASIFTGGGTGELFF	TGTGCCAGCATCTTCACGGGGGGGGGCACCGGGGAGCTGTTTTTT
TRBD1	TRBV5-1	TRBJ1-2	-	CASSISGQGTRGYTF	TGCGCCAGCAGCATCTCGGGACAGGGGACTCGTGGCTACACCTTC
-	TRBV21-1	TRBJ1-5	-	CASSSRTQGVHGEGQPQHF	TGTGCCAGCAGCTCCCGGACACAGGGGGTCCATGGTGAAGGTCAGCCCCAGCATTTT
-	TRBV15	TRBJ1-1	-	CATSRGSQGNTEAFF	TGTGCCACCAGCAGAGGCTCGCAGGGGAACACTGAAGCTTTCTTT
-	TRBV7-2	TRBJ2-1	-	CASGRSAYNEQFF	TGTGCCAGCGGTCGGAGCGCTTACAATGAGCAGTTCTTC